The source of this TCR beta chain is a study of regulatory T cells in long-lasting Graves disease. Time point of the sample: newly diagnosed GD, antithyroid drugs for less than 3 months. Isolated PBMC RNA provided the starting material for the TCR library. V lost 4 bases and J lost 10, with 11 bases in between. CDR3 length equals 13 residues. Germline values: CDR1 LGHDT, CDR2 YNNKEL (reference sequence). The authors built TCR beta libraries using iRepertoire HTBI primers and Arm-PCR of CDR3 regions. TCRdb reprocessed the multiplex PCR reads with MiXCR, giving one entry per CDR3 protein. The table lists a few hundred thousand distinct CDR3 sequences, roughly a sixth of them singletons. These data also formed part of another study, on T cells in Graves' hyperthyroidism and ophthalmopathy. Per that study: Patients aged 18 to 65 with hyperthyroidism were newly diagnosed, with duration under 2 months. Diagnosing involved the use of clinical symptoms, serum thyroxine and TRAb, thyroid ultrasound and orbital computed tomography. Blood also held most thyroid clonotypes expanded beyond 0.001. A model of 13 V-J features distinguished ophthalmopathy from stable hyperthyroidism.

Sequences were derived from peripheral blood mononuclear cells (PBMCs), sampled at new diagnosis, from a patient treated with antithyroid drugs. The receptor was isolated from a man aged 35-49 years with Graves disease. The V gene is TRBV3-1, the J gene TRBJ1-6; D is undetermined. In DNA form, the CDR3 reads TGTGCCAGCAGCCTCGGGTATGGGTCACCCCTCCACTTT. It codes for CASSLGYGSPLHF. Variable domain in full (rest from reference TRBV3-1 and TRBJ1-6): DTAVSQTPKYLVTQMGNDKSIKCEQNLGHDTMYWYKQDSKKFLKIMFSYNNKELIINETVPNRFSPKSPDKAHLNLHINSLELGDSAVYFCASSLGYGSPLHFGNGTRLTVT.